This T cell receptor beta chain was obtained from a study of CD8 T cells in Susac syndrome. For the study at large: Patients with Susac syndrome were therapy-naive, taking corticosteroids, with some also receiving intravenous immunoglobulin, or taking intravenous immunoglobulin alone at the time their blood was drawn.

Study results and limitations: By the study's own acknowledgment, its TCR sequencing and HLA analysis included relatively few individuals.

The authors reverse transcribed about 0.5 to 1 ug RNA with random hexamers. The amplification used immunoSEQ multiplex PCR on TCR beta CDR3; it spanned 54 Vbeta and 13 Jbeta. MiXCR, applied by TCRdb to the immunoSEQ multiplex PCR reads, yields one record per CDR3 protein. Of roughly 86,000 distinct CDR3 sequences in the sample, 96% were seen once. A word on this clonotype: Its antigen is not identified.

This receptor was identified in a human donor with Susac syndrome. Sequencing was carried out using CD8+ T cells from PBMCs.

CDR3 sequence reads: CSARSIDYEQYF. The CDR3 DNA sequence: TGCAGTGCCCGTTCTATAGACTACGAGCAGTACTTC. This chain joins TRBV20-1 and TRBJ2-7, with D hard to call. V lost 6 bases and J lost 3, with 12 bases in between. Germline-derived CDR1 and CDR2 are DFQATT and SNEGSKA (reference sequence). The CDR3 is 12 residues long.